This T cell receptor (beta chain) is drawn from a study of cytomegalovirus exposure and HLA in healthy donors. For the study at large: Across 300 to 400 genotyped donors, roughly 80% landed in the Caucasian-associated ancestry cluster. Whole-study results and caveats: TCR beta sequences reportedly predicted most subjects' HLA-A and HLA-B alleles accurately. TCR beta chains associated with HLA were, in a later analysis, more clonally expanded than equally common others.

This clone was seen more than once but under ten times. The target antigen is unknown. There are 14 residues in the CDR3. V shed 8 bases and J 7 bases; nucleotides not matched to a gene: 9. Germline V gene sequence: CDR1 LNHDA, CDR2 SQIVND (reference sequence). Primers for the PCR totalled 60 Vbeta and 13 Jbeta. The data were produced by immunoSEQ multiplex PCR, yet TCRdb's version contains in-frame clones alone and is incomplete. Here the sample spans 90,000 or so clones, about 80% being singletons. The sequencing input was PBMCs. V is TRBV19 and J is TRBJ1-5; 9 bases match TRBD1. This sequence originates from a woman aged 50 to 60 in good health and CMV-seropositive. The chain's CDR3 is CASRPGQGEQPQHF. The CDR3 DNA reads TGTGCCAGTCGCCCGGGACAGGGTGAACAGCCCCAGCATTTT.